Presented here are 18 T cell receptor beta chains from one specimen sequenced in a study of blood T cell repertoires in COVID-19. Produced via immunoSEQ multiplex PCR; TCRdb's table is partial and in-frame only. The table has a few hundred thousand clones, around 87% seen once; the top ten hold 1%. The sequencing input was peripheral blood. Receptors were obtained from a man in his forties or fifties with active or convalescent COVID-19.

The rearrangement uses TRBV30 and TRBJ1-5; TRBD1 matches 9 bases. Germline trimming cut 5 bases from V and 9 bases from J; bases unmatched to any gene: 8. This CDR3 is built from 13 residues. Germline CDR1 reads GTSNPN; CDR2 reads SVGIG (reference sequence). CDR3 amino acids: CAWGDRAVRPQHF. As DNA, the CDR3 is TGTGCCTGGGGGGACAGGGCGGTTAGGCCCCAGCATTTT.

The chain joins TRBV28 to TRBJ1-1; 8 bases agree with TRBD1. This CDR3 is built from 14 residues. J gave up 6 bases and V 5 bases, and 8 bases lay outside the gene matches. CDR1 MDHEN and CDR2 SYDVKM come from the germline V gene. The chain's CDR3 is CASSAGGATPEAFF. The CDR3, as DNA: TGTGCCAGCAGTGCAGGGGGCGCTACCCCTGAAGCTTTCTTT.

The chain links TRBV6-6 to TRBJ1-3; 11 bases are shared with TRBD1. The CDR3 covers 16 residues. Germline V lookup: CDR1 MNHNY, CDR2 SVGAGI (reference sequence). Unmatched junction bases numbered 4, after V lost 6 bases and J lost 0 bases. CDR3 residues: CASSRTGGGSGNTIYF. CDR3 nucleotide sequence: TGTGCCAGCAGCAGGACAGGGGGCGGCTCTGGAAACACCATATATTTT.

This rearrangement joins TRBV2 to TRBJ2-5, with TRBD2 identical over 9 bases. The junction had 3 bases not matched to a gene; V was cut back by 6 bases and J by 1 base. Germline CDR1 is SNHLY and CDR2 is FYNNEI. The CDR3 runs to 14 residues. CDR3 sequence reads: CASRASGTQETQYF. CDR3 coding DNA: TGTGCCAGCAGGGCTAGCGGGACCCAAGAGACCCAGTACTTC.

Only a few counts were recorded for this clone. V is TRBV29-1 and J is TRBJ2-7; D is perhaps TRBD2 (6 bases). V was pared by 7 bases and J by 6 bases, with 13 bases between. The CDR3 loop spans 11 amino acids. Looked up from germline, CDR1 is SQVTM and CDR2 is ANQGSEA. CDR3 bases: TGCAGCGCCCGGACCGGGGGCGAGCAGTACTTC. This codes for CSARTGGEQYF.

The rearrangement links TRBV30 to TRBJ1-5, with 11 positions matching TRBD1. The CDR3 has 16 amino acids. The V gene's germline CDR1 is GTSNPN and CDR2 SVGIG (reference sequence). V was clipped by 0 bases and J by 6 bases; unmatched bases: 7. In DNA, the CDR3 is TGTGCCTGGAGTGTACGAGGACAGGGGGCTTCTCAGCCCCAGCATTTT. It yields the protein CAWSVRGQGASQPQHF.

V and J are TRBV19 and TRBJ1-1; TRBD1 might be the D (5 bases). Trimming shortened V by 7 bases and J by 4 bases, and 13 bases separated the two germline ends. Germline loops: CDR1 LNHDA, CDR2 SQIVND (reference sequence). The CDR3 has 13 amino acids. As DNA, the CDR3 is TGTGCCAGTACCCTGTTGGGGGGCACTGAAGCTTTCTTT. This translates into CASTLLGGTEAFF.

This chain joins TRBV6-2 or TRBV6-3 and TRBJ1-1; D perhaps matches TRBD1 (5 bases). The germline V gene has CDR1 MNHEY and CDR2 SVGEGT. The CDR3 covers 14 residues. V lost 7 bases, J lost 5 bases, and 17 bases lay in between. CDR3 bases: TGTGCCAGCATCCCGGTGGGGGGAGGGACTGAAGCTTTCTTT. Encoded protein: CASIPVGGGTEAFF.

The CDR3 nucleotides are TGTGCCAGCAGTTACGACAGGGGGAGGGAGCAGTACTTC. This codes for CASSYDRGREQYF. The chain links TRBV6-6 to TRBJ2-7, with 9 bases lining up with TRBD1. This CDR3 has 13 residues. Trimming took 2 bases from V and 7 from J; bases not matched to a gene: 3. Germline V gene data show CDR1 as MNHNY and CDR2 as SVGAGI (reference sequence).

The chain links TRBV15 to TRBJ1-5, with 7 bases fitting TRBD1. The CDR3 totals 16 residues. The V gene end was trimmed by 3 bases and the J gene end by 6 bases; junction bases not matched to a gene: 11. CDR1 LNHNV and CDR2 YYDKDF come from the germline V gene (reference sequence). CDR3 DNA sequence: TGTGCCACCAGCAGCCGCTTTGGACAGGCTTCTCAGCCCCAGCATTTT. This translates into CATSSRFGQASQPQHF.

The chain carries TRBV6-2 or TRBV6-3 and TRBJ1-2; 7 bases are a match to TRBD1. The germline gives CDR1 MNHEY, CDR2 SVGEGT. The trim removed 5 bases at V and 1 base at J, leaving 13 bases unmatched. The CDR3 covers 17 residues. CDR3 bases: TGTGCCAGCAGTCCCTGGACAGGATCCGCCTTTAACTATGGCTACACCTTC. Translation gives CASSPWTGSAFNYGYTF.

The chain joins TRBV4-1 to TRBJ2-5; 11 bases are a match to TRBD2. There are 16 residues in the CDR3. The germline gives CDR1 MGHRA, CDR2 YSYEKL. V was clipped by 4 bases and J by 2 bases; unmatched bases: 6. Written as DNA, the CDR3 is TGCGCCAGCAGCCCCTGGGCTAGCGGGGGGCAAGAGACCCAGTACTTC. It encodes CASSPWASGGQETQYF.

The V call is TRBV19, the J call TRBJ1-4; no reliable D call. CDR1 LNHDA and CDR2 SQIVND come from the germline V gene (reference sequence). V dropped 5 bases and J dropped 3 bases, with 13 bases sitting between them. This CDR3 spans 15 amino acids. The CDR3 nucleotides are TGTGCCAGTAGTCTACGAGGGTTTTCTAATGAAAAACTGTTTTTT. Translation: CASSLRGFSNEKLFF.

The chain joins TRBV9 to TRBJ1-4; 7 bases agree with TRBD1. This CDR3 is built from 17 residues. Germline V gives CDR1 SGDLS, CDR2 YYNGEE. V dropped 4 bases and J dropped 0; count of bases not matched to a gene: 9. The CDR3 sequence: CASSQTGVTATNEKLFF. The CDR3 DNA is TGTGCCAGCAGCCAAACAGGGGTTACGGCAACTAATGAAAAACTGTTTTTT.

This clone appeared once. The rearrangement uses TRBV7-3 and TRBJ2-3; 8 nucleotides align to TRBD2. V shed 0 bases and J 2 bases; nucleotides not matched to a gene: 10. Germline V gene sequence: CDR1 SGHTA, CDR2 FQGTGA. The CDR3 is 18 amino acids. This CDR3 reads CASSLTGGPSGYTDTQYF. The CDR3 DNA follows: TGTGCCAGCAGCTTAACGGGCGGGCCTAGCGGGTACACAGATACGCAGTATTTT.

The J gene is TRBJ2-6, the V gene TRBV28; 8 positions match TRBD1. The CDR3 is 18 residues long. The J segment lost 0 bases and the V segment lost 5 bases, leaving 9 bases of the junction unmatched. Germline CDR1 MDHEN, CDR2 SYDVKM. CDR3 sequence (DNA): TGTGCCAGCAGTGTAACCGGGACAGGAATCTCTGGGGCCAACGTCCTGACTTTC. Its protein is CASSVTGTGISGANVLTF.

The rearrangement joins TRBV2 to TRBJ1-2, with 9 nucleotides matching TRBD1. Germline V lookup: CDR1 SNHLY, CDR2 FYNNEI. V gave up 7 bases and J gave up 4 bases; unmatched junction bases: 4. This CDR3 comprises 13 residues. CDR3 loop: CASTPTGGYGYTF. DNA of the CDR3: TGTGCCAGCACCCCGACAGGGGGCTATGGCTACACCTTC.

The rearrangement joins TRBV2 to TRBJ2-7; D is uncertain. CDR1 and CDR2 from the germline V gene are SNHLY and FYNNEI. This CDR3 region has 11 residues. Trimming took 4 bases from V and 6 from J, leaving 7 bases between them. CDR3 sequence (DNA): TGTGCCAGCAGTGGCCCGGGCGAGCAGTACTTC. This codes for CASSGPGEQYF.